The entry below describes one TCR beta chain. Separate from the roughly 700-subject first cohort, the approximately 130-subject validation cohort was the one that the donors belonged to. The sample belongs to a study of cytomegalovirus exposure and HLA in healthy donors. TCRdb's table, derived via immunoSEQ multiplex PCR, lists solely in-frame clones and lacks some. The sample yields 100,000 to 120,000 clones, 89% seen once. CDR3 length equals 16 residues. The germline gives CDR1 LGHNA, CDR2 YNFKEQ. V shed 0 bases and J 2 bases; nucleotides not matched to a gene: 5. The receptor was isolated from a woman aged 18-29 years in good health and CMV-seronegative. The V and J genes are TRBV4-2 and TRBJ2-7; 9 bases align to TRBD2. The sample was PBMCs. The chain's CDR3 is CASSQDFVAGAYEQYF. CDR3 nucleotide sequence: TGTGCCAGCAGCCAAGATTTTGTAGCGGGAGCCTACGAGCAGTACTTC.